This T cell receptor beta chain was identified in a study of early T cells in non-severe SARS-CoV-2 infection. This clonotype was seen more than once but under ten times. Its antigen is as yet unknown. Points from the study as a whole: Anti-spike CD8 specificities were favored by VDJdb matching, whose results missed private and CD4 specificities.

Using its own MiXCR run on the 5' RACE reads, TCRdb lists one record per CDR3 protein. The repertoire holds roughly 110,000 distinct CDR3 sequences, with 8.5% to 14% as singletons. V lost 4 bases, J lost 0 bases, and 4 bases stayed unmatched. Germline V gene sequence: CDR1 SGHDT, CDR2 YYEEEE. This CDR3 is 16 amino acids long. The sample taken for sequencing was whole blood. This receptor was identified in an adult who was a healthcare worker with PCR-confirmed SARS-CoV-2 infection or an uninfected control (not recorded which). This rearrangement joins TRBV5-6 to TRBJ2-6, with 7 positions matching TRBD1. The CDR3 is CASSGGQLSGANVLTF. The CDR3 DNA follows: TGTGCCAGCAGCGGGGGACAGCTCTCTGGGGCCAACGTCCTGACTTTC. Based on the CDR3 plus reference TRBV5-6 and TRBJ2-6, the full variable domain is DAGVTQSPTHLIKTRGQQVTLRCSPKSGHDTVSWYQQALGQGPQFIFQYYEEEERQRGNFPDRFSGHQFPNYSSELNVNALLLGDSALYLCASSGGQLSGANVLTFGAGSRLTVL.